A selection of T cell receptor beta chains follows, all from one sample in a study of CD8 T cells in Susac syndrome. One entry per CDR3 protein, called by TCRdb with MiXCR from the immunoSEQ multiplex PCR reads. The sample comprises more than 75,000 distinct CDR3 sequences, 80% to 95% of which are singletons, and 0.25% to 0.4% rests with the top ten. The sequencing sample was made of CD8+ T cells from PBMCs. Receptors were obtained from a human donor in good health. Each CDR3 is given with its conserved first and last residue.

len: 15
v_gene: TRBV5-1
CDR3aa: CASSRTDPRSAEAFF

len: 15
v_gene: TRBV7-8
CDR3aa: CASSSAGEVTGELFF

len: 16
v_gene: TRBV28
CDR3aa: CASSFLRDSHNEKLFF

len: 14
v_gene: TRBV2
CDR3aa: CASNPDGSTDTQYF

len: 17
v_gene: TRBV23-1
CDR3aa: CASSRSIPGRQNTEAFF

len: 14
v_gene: TRBV4-1
CDR3aa: CASRGTGEGNTQYF

len: 15
v_gene: TRBV20-1
CDR3aa: CSASARTTMNTEAFF

len: 16
v_gene: TRBV30
CDR3aa: CAWGGGTEGTPDTQYF

len: 19
v_gene: TRBV9
CDR3aa: CASSPPTGQFHSSYNEQFF

len: 18
v_gene: TRBV3-1
CDR3aa: CASSQISSSGGAEETQYF

len: 12
v_gene: TRBV29-1
CDR3aa: CSVEQRDYEQYF

len: 12
v_gene: TRBV7-9
CDR3aa: CASSLAEETQYF

len: 16
v_gene: TRBV9
CDR3aa: CASSVGDRAGNQPQHF

len: 14
v_gene: TRBV20-1
CDR3aa: CSASPTGGNTEAFF

len: 17
v_gene: TRBV25-1
CDR3aa: CASSEGGGWHFTDTQYF

len: 12
v_gene: TRBV5-6
CDR3aa: CASSGVTDTQYF

len: 16
v_gene: TRBV2
CDR3aa: CASSDPQITNSYEQYF

len: 15
v_gene: TRBV3-1
CDR3aa: CASSQESGDNQPQHF

len: 15
v_gene: TRBV5-1
CDR3aa: CASSSLGSGWDEQFF

len: 17
v_gene: TRBV3-1
CDR3aa: CASSHLAGSGAQETQYF

len: 15
v_gene: TRBV4-1
CDR3aa: CASSQDSGQGAEQYF

len: 13
v_gene: TRBV27
CDR3aa: CASTQGPGNIQYF

len: 15
v_gene: TRBV7-6
CDR3aa: CASSPGEGAWYGYTF

len: 14
v_gene: TRBV20-1
CDR3aa: CSARDPAGYYEQYF

len: 14
v_gene: TRBV9
CDR3aa: CASNPGGGTDTQYF

len: 12
v_gene: TRBV7-9
CDR3aa: CASSQGTTEQYF

len: 17
v_gene: TRBV6-2/TRBV6-3
CDR3aa: CASSHPIRDRGDYGYTF

len: 14
v_gene: TRBV19
CDR3aa: CASGVGTGGQPQHF

len: 14
v_gene: TRBV20-1
CDR3aa: CSAPSGLGKETQYF

len: 12
v_gene: TRBV7-9
CDR3aa: CASSHSGKGYTF

len: 15
v_gene: TRBV3-1
CDR3aa: CASSQGGAPYNEQFF

len: 14
v_gene: TRBV27
CDR3aa: CASTGSGVGEKLFF

len: 12
v_gene: TRBV29-1
CDR3aa: CSVLGQGADYTF

len: 15
v_gene: TRBV7-2
CDR3aa: CASSPGTGAGEKLFF

len: 12
v_gene: TRBV5-4
CDR3aa: CASRLERLQLFF

len: 16
v_gene: TRBV7-3
CDR3aa: CASSLKGTYEGETQYF

len: 13
v_gene: TRBV12-3/TRBV12-4
CDR3aa: CASKGVGNQPQHF

len: 14
v_gene: TRBV20-1
CDR3aa: CSANHGQVSYEQYF

len: 12
v_gene: TRBV5-6
CDR3aa: CASSPGGGTQYF

len: 13
v_gene: TRBV27
CDR3aa: CASSLTGTNEQFF

len: 14
v_gene: TRBV29-1
CDR3aa: CSVVAGGPLKEQYF

len: 13
v_gene: TRBV2
CDR3aa: CARINTTSYEQYF

len: 15
v_gene: TRBV18
CDR3aa: CASSPPVRGRDEQFF

len: 14
v_gene: TRBV12-3/TRBV12-4
CDR3aa: CASTLGGSNQPQHF

len: 13
v_gene: TRBV30
CDR3aa: CAWTSKGNQPQHF

len: 13
v_gene: TRBV7-6
CDR3aa: CASSLSGTGAIGF

len: 19
v_gene: TRBV4-1
CDR3aa: CASSQEQSGTGPNTGELFF

len: 15
v_gene: TRBV2
CDR3aa: CASSDPILSTDTQYF

len: 15
v_gene: TRBV7-8
CDR3aa: CASSLLLAHTDTQYF

len: 16
v_gene: TRBV7-9
CDR3aa: CASSLVNTGIPLEQYF

len: 13
v_gene: TRBV3-1
CDR3aa: CASSHETGAPLHF

len: 12
v_gene: TRBV3-1
CDR3aa: CASRQAADTQYF

len: 13
v_gene: TRBV10-2
CDR3aa: CASSELSGSGYTF

len: 17
v_gene: TRBV9
CDR3aa: CASSALPGGGITDTQYF

len: 14
v_gene: TRBV12-3/TRBV12-4
CDR3aa: CASSPDRGNSPLHF

len: 14
v_gene: TRBV7-9
CDR3aa: CASSPLLAGTTQYF

len: 14
v_gene: TRBV10-2
CDR3aa: CASSLRTGRYEQYF